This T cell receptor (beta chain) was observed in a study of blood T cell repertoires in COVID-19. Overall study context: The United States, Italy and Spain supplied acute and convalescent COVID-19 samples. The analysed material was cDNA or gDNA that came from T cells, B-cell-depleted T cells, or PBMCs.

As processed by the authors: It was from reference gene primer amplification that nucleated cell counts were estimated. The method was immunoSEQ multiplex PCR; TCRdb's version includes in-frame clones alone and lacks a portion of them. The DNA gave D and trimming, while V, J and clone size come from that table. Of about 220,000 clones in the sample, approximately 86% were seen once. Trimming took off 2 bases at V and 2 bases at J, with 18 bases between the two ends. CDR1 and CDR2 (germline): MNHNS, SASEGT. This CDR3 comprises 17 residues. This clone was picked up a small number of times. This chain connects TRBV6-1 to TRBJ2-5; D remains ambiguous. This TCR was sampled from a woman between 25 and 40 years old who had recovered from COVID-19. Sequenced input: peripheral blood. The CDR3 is CASSEFGGSTDQETQYF. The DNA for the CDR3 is TGTGCCAGCAGTGAATTCGGTGGCAGCACAGATCAAGAGACCCAGTACTTC.